This entry features one TCR beta chain sequence. The data stem from a study of blood T cell repertoires in COVID-19. About the study: Acute and convalescent COVID-19 specimens originated in the United States, Italy and Spain. The analysed material was cDNA or gDNA that came from T cells, B-cell-depleted T cells, or PBMCs.

The CDR3 has 15 amino acids. The V and J ends lost 4 bases and 2 bases, in that order; junction bases with no gene match: 6. Germline V gene data show CDR1 as SNHLY and CDR2 as FYNNEI. As processed by the authors: Amplification with reference gene primers provided the estimates of nucleated cell counts. Here immunoSEQ multiplex PCR was the method, and the copy in TCRdb shows in-frame clones only, minus some. For V, J and clone size, that table is used; D and trimming come from the DNA. The table includes more than 120,000 clones, roughly 87% detected once. Sequencing was done on a sample of peripheral blood. The clonotype was recovered from a woman aged 50 to 60 with acute or convalescent COVID-19. The rearrangement links TRBV2 to TRBJ2-3, with TRBD2 matching 7 bases. CDR3 DNA: TGTGCCAGCAGTGCCGGACTAGTTAACACAGATACGCAGTATTTT. Protein sequence: CASSAGLVNTDTQYF.